The clone carrying this TCR beta chain has only a few counts. Between the trimmed V and J ends, which lost 3 bases and 0 bases, there was a span of 16 bases. This CDR3 is 17 amino acids long. This entry belongs to a study of HIV-infected patients and healthy controls. TCRdb re-called the 5' RACE reads through MiXCR, storing one row per CDR3 protein. This table has about 64,000 distinct CDR3 sequences, roughly 21% appearing once. The clonotype comes from a human donor in good health. The chain is built from TRBV23-1 and TRBJ2-3; unclear D gene. TRBV23-1 is recorded as an ORF, its role being uncertain. Material for sequencing was CD4+ T cells from blood. The DNA for the CDR3 is TGCGCCAGCAGTCACTTCCCGCCCTCGACTAGCACAGATACGCAGTATTTT. It is translated as CASSHFPPSTSTDTQYF.